What follows are 23 T cell receptor beta chains derived from one specimen sequenced in a study of shared clonotypes between healthy human individuals. Here immunoSEQ multiplex PCR was the method, and the copy in TCRdb shows in-frame clones only, minus some. This sample has 1.4 million to 1.5 million clones, with about 96% found just once. The sequenced material came from naive CD4+ T cells sorted from blood. The subset denotes: CD45RA+ positively selected. Source of these receptors: a man aged 25-45 years in good health.

This clone appeared a single time. The chain carries TRBV2 and TRBJ2-5, with 8 bases identical to TRBD1. V lost 1 base to trimming and J lost 5 bases; unmatched junction nucleotides: 3. This CDR3 comprises 14 residues. Germline V gene lookup returns CDR1 SNHLY and CDR2 FYNNEI. CDR3 sequence reads: CASSEETGAETQYF. The DNA of the CDR3 is TGTGCCAGCAGTGAAGAGACAGGGGCGGAGACCCAGTACTTC.

This chain joins TRBV2 and TRBJ2-1; a weak D match, TRBD2 (6 bases). With 2 bases removed from V and 1 base from J, the gap between germline ends came to 15 bases. Germline-derived CDR1 and CDR2 are SNHLY and FYNNEI. The CDR3 runs 17 residues. DNA of the CDR3: TGTGCCAGCAGTGAATTCGGACTATCCCTTTCCTACAATGAGCAGTTCTTC. The encoded protein is CASSEFGLSLSYNEQFF.

This rearrangement joins TRBV5-1 to TRBJ2-2, with a possible D match to TRBD1 (6 bases). The germline CDR1 and CDR2 sequences are SGHRS and YFSETQ. The CDR3 is 15 residues long. Trimming shortened V by 1 base and J by 0 bases, and 7 bases separated the two germline ends. The CDR3 nucleotides are TGCGCCAGCAGCTTGAGGGACACGAACACCGGGGAGCTGTTTTTT. Protein product: CASSLRDTNTGELFF.

This sequence joins TRBV18 and TRBJ2-1; maybe TRBD1 (5 bases). Trimming stripped 5 bases from V and 3 bases from J, with 8 bases between. Germline-derived CDR1 and CDR2 are KGHSH and LQKENI. This CDR3 is 13 amino acids long. CDR3 sequence reads: CASSNQGYNEQFF. CDR3 in DNA: TGTGCCAGCTCAAATCAGGGCTACAATGAGCAGTTCTTC.

In nucleotides, the CDR3 is TGTGCCAGCAGCTTGGTCCAGGGGGCGAGGACAGATACGCAGTATTTT. Protein product: CASSLVQGARTDTQYF. The chain is built from TRBV5-4 and TRBJ2-3, with TRBD1 identical over 8 bases. The CDR3 spans 16 residues. Germline-derived CDR1 and CDR2 are SGHNT and YYREEE (reference sequence). Losses at the gene ends were 0 bases for V and 3 bases for J; bases not matched to a gene: 6.

The chain is built from TRBV5-1 and TRBJ1-5, with D possibly TRBD1 on 6 matching bases. The germline V gene has CDR1 SGHRS and CDR2 YFSETQ. Trimming removed 4 bases from V and 0 bases from J, with 11 bases in between. The length of the CDR3 is 15 residues. Here the CDR3 reads CASSTGTSSNQPQHF. The DNA for the CDR3 is TGCGCCAGCAGCACCGGGACAAGTAGCAATCAGCCCCAGCATTTT.

The chain combines TRBV7-8 with TRBJ2-1; D is undetermined. Trimming removed 4 bases from V and 0 bases from J, with 7 bases in between. CDR1 and CDR2 from the germline V gene are SGHVS and FQNEAQ. CDR3 size: 14 residues. CDR3 sequence reads: CASSSISSYNEQFF. As DNA, the CDR3 is TGTGCCAGCAGCTCAATTAGCTCCTACAATGAGCAGTTCTTC.

The CDR3 sequence: CASSKFTGSYEQYF. In DNA, the CDR3 is TGTGCCAGCAGCAAGTTTACAGGGTCCTACGAGCAGTACTTC. This chain joins TRBV5-5 and TRBJ2-7, with TRBD1 as a possible D gene (6 bases). The V gene lost 4 bases and the J gene lost 1 base, with 12 bases spanning the gap. Germline V CDR1 and CDR2: SGHKS, YYEKEE (reference sequence). The CDR3 sequence is 14 residues long.

The chain recombines TRBV2 with TRBJ2-1, with a tentative D call TRBD2 (5 bases). This CDR3 is built from 13 residues. V shed 5 bases and J shed 6 bases, with 11 bases lying between them. Germline V gene data show CDR1 as SNHLY and CDR2 as FYNNEI. CDR3 bases: TGTGCCAGCAGTTTACTAGGACGCAATGAGCAGTTCTTC. The encoded protein is CASSLLGRNEQFF.

The chain has TRBV27 and TRBJ1-1, with TRBD1 as a possible D gene (5 bases). Germline CDR1 MNHEY, CDR2 SMNVEV (reference sequence). The length of the CDR3 is 13 residues. The V end was cut by 5 bases, the J end by 9 bases, with 16 bases between. The CDR3 is CASSTPGGPKAFF. DNA of the CDR3: TGTGCCAGCAGTACCCCCGGGGGACCCAAAGCTTTCTTT.

The V call is TRBV28, the J call TRBJ2-7; perhaps TRBD1 as D (6 bases). This CDR3 has 15 amino acids. V lost 5 bases to trimming and J lost 3 bases, with 17 bases between them. Germline V gene lookup returns CDR1 MDHEN and CDR2 SYDVKM. For the CDR3, the DNA is TGTGCCAGCAGTGACCCGGGACAAGTCAGCTACGAGCAGTACTTC. This translates into CASSDPGQVSYEQYF.

The chain recombines TRBV11-2 with TRBJ1-5; no firm D call. This CDR3 is 15 amino acids long. V lost 4 bases and J lost 3, with 13 bases in between. Germline-derived CDR1 and CDR2 are SGHAT and FQNNGV. The CDR3 here is CASSSLTGSNQPQHF. The CDR3, as DNA: TGTGCCAGCAGCTCGTTAACGGGATCCAATCAGCCCCAGCATTTT.

The J gene is TRBJ2-7, the V gene TRBV7-2, with TRBD2 matching 11 bases. The CDR3 consists of 17 residues. The germline V gene encodes CDR1 SGHTA and CDR2 FQGNSA. J was trimmed by 0 bases and V by 3 bases; bases with no gene match: 7. CDR3 in DNA: TGTGCCAGCAGCTTGGGGACTAGCGGTGCGAGCTCCTACGAGCAGTACTTC. It yields the protein CASSLGTSGASSYEQYF.

The rearrangement joins TRBV27 to TRBJ2-5, with D possibly being TRBD1 or TRBD2 (5 bases each). The germline V and J ends were trimmed by 6 bases and 5 bases, with 19 bases remaining between them. The CDR3 extends over 15 amino acids. CDR1 and CDR2 from the germline V gene are MNHEY and SMNVEV (reference sequence). The CDR3 bases are TGTGCCAGCAGGATGGGCGGTAGCTGGGGGGAGACCCAGTACTTC. It encodes CASRMGGSWGETQYF.

The V call is TRBV7-8, the J call TRBJ2-2; 9 nucleotides match TRBD2. The CDR3 runs 19 residues. The V gene end was trimmed by 1 base and the J gene end by 0 bases; junction bases not matched to a gene: 9. The germline gives CDR1 SGHVS, CDR2 FQNEAQ. The CDR3 nucleotides read TGTGCCAGCAGCTTAGGTCTGGGACTAGCAGCAGCGAACACCGGGGAGCTGTTTTTT. Amino acid sequence: CASSLGLGLAAANTGELFF.

The chain links TRBV9 to TRBJ1-3; D is unclear. This CDR3 is 16 amino acids long. CDR1 is SGDLS, CDR2 YYNGEE, per germline. V lost 3 bases, J lost 0 bases, and 13 bases lay in between. CDR3: CASSASPGSSGNTIYF. As DNA, the CDR3 is TGTGCCAGCAGCGCCAGTCCGGGGAGCTCTGGAAACACCATATATTTT.

This clone occurred once. This chain uses TRBV5-4 with TRBJ2-7, with D possibly TRBD1 on 6 matching bases. CDR3 length: 14 amino acids. Germline V gene lookup returns CDR1 SGHNT and CDR2 YYREEE (reference sequence). Deletions cut 4 bases from V and 0 bases from J, with 11 bases between. This CDR3 is CASSASGVSYEQYF. DNA of the CDR3: TGTGCCAGCAGCGCCTCAGGGGTCTCCTACGAGCAGTACTTC.

This clone was counted once. The chain couples TRBV27 to TRBJ2-1; TRBD2 matches 11 bases. Unmatched junction bases numbered 6, after V lost 6 bases and J lost 5 bases. The CDR3 totals 15 residues. Per germline, CDR1 MNHEY and CDR2 SMNVEV (reference sequence). This CDR3 reads CASRFSGRANNEQFF. CDR3 in DNA: TGTGCCAGCAGATTTAGCGGGAGGGCGAACAATGAGCAGTTCTTC.

The chain uses TRBV2 and TRBJ1-2; 7 bases fit TRBD1. J gave up 0 bases and V 5 bases, and 15 bases lay outside the gene matches. The CDR3 extends over 18 amino acids. Germline CDR1 is SNHLY and CDR2 is FYNNEI. The CDR3 nucleotides read TGTGCCAGCAGTATCTCCCGGGGAGGGGGCACCACTAACTATGGCTACACCTTC. It specifies CASSISRGGGTTNYGYTF. The entire variable domain, with the rest obtained from reference TRBV2 and TRBJ1-2, is as follows: EPEVTQTPSHQVTQMGQEVILRCVPISNHLYFYWYRQILGQKVEFLVSFYNNEISEKSEIFDDQFSVERPDGSNFTLKIRSTKLEDSAMYFCASSISRGGGTTNYGYTFGSGTRLTVV.

CDR3 DNA sequence: TGTGCCAGCAGTGAAAGTTGGAGGGGTTGGGAGACCCAGTACTTC. Its protein is CASSESWRGWETQYF. This chain connects TRBV6-1 to TRBJ2-5, with D possibly matching TRBD2 (6 bases). The germline gives CDR1 MNHNS, CDR2 SASEGT. This CDR3 region has 15 residues. V was trimmed by 2 bases and J by 5 bases, leaving 15 bases between them.

V gene TRBV7-3 combines with J gene TRBJ2-1; 9 bases map to TRBD2. The CDR3 sequence is 15 residues long. Germline assignment: CDR1 SGHTA and CDR2 FQGTGA. V shed 2 bases and J 7 bases; nucleotides not matched to a gene: 6. This chain's CDR3 is CASSLLLAGVNEQFF. In DNA, the CDR3 is TGTGCCAGCAGCTTACTGTTAGCGGGAGTTAATGAGCAGTTCTTC.

This clone was counted only a few times. The rearrangement uses TRBV7-2 and TRBJ2-1; no clear D. Germline CDR1 and CDR2: SGHTA and FQGNSA. Trimming pared 4 bases from V and 8 bases from J, leaving 15 bases between. The CDR3 consists of 14 residues. The CDR3 bases are TGTGCCAGCAGCTCTAATCCGATGCGTTATGAGCAGTTCTTC. This codes for CASSSNPMRYEQFF.

The table lists this clone with a count of one. The V and J genes are TRBV15 and TRBJ2-5; the D is unclear. Germline V gene lookup returns CDR1 LNHNV and CDR2 YYDKDF (reference sequence). Trimming pared 0 bases from V and 1 base from J, leaving 12 bases between. This CDR3 comprises 16 residues. The CDR3, as DNA: TGTGCCACCAGCAGAGATATGTACGTTACCCAAGAGACCCAGTACTTC. This sequence encodes CATSRDMYVTQETQYF.